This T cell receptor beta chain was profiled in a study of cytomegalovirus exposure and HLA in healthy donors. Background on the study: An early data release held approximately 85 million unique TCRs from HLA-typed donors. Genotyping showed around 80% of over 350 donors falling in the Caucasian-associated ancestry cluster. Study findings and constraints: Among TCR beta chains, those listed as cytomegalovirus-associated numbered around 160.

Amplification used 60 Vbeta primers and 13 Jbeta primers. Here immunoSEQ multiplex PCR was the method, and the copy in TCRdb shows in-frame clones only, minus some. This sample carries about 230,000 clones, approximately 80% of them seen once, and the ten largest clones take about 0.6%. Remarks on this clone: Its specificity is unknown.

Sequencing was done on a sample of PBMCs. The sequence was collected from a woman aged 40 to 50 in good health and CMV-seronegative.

CDR3 DNA sequence: TGTGCCAGCAGCGTCAGACTAGCGGGGGGGCCTGGCCATGAGCAGTTCTTC. Protein sequence: CASSVRLAGGPGHEQFF. The chain couples TRBV7-9 to TRBJ2-1; 14 bases are a match to TRBD2. Germline V CDR1 and CDR2: SEHNR, FQNEAQ (reference sequence). J lost 8 bases, V lost 5 bases, and 11 bases had no gene match. The CDR3 has 17 residues.